The 17 T cell receptor beta chains below come from one sample, sequenced in a study of response to subunit inactivated influenza vaccine. Each CDR3 protein gets one entry after TCRdb re-called the RT-PCR reads with MiXCR. The table has around 710,000 distinct CDR3 sequences, about 15% seen once. Sequenced material: PBMCs from blood, taken roughly 2 weeks before vaccination. These receptors were obtained from a man between 50 and 59 years old who received an inactivated influenza vaccine.

This clonotype was detected many times. The chain employs TRBV29-1 and TRBJ2-3, with TRBD1 as a possible D gene (7 bases). V was pared by 7 bases and J by 0 bases, with 14 bases between. Germline loops: CDR1 SQVTM, CDR2 ANQGSEA. The CDR3 runs to 14 residues. The CDR3 DNA reads as TGCAGCGGGAGGGACAGCTCTAGCACAGATACGCAGTATTTT. Amino acids: CSGRDSSSTDTQYF.

This clonotype has just a few counts. This chain connects TRBV29-1 to TRBJ1-2, with D possibly being TRBD1 (5 bases). CDR1 is SQVTM, CDR2 ANQGSEA, per germline. The V end lost 6 bases, the J end lost 4 bases, and 15 bases lay between the germline ends. The CDR3 is 13 amino acids. The CDR3 is CSVFPGDLYGYTF. The CDR3 DNA sequence: TGCAGCGTCTTTCCGGGGGATCTCTATGGCTACACCTTC. The whole variable domain, remainder taken from reference TRBV29-1 and TRBJ1-2, is SAVISQKPSRDICQRGTSLTIQCQVDSQVTMMFWYRQQPGQSLTLIATANQGSEATYESGFVIDKFPISRPNLTFSTLTVSNMSPEDSSIYLCSVFPGDLYGYTFGSGTRLTVV.

This clonotype turned up a few times. This chain connects TRBV19 to TRBJ2-5; 9 positions agree with TRBD1. J gave up 5 bases and V 5 bases, and 6 bases lay outside the gene matches. This CDR3 is built from 14 residues. From germline, CDR1 is LNHDA and CDR2 SQIVND (reference sequence). In nucleotides, the CDR3 is TGTGCCAGTAGTGACCGGGACAGGGAGGAGACCCAGTACTTC. Translation: CASSDRDREETQYF.

This clonotype was observed at least ten times. V usage is TRBV27 and J usage is TRBJ2-7; D possibly corresponds to TRBD2 (5 bases). V lost 5 bases to trimming and J lost 1 base, with 9 bases between them. The CDR3 loop spans 13 amino acids. From germline, CDR1 is MNHEY and CDR2 SMNVEV (reference sequence). CDR3 bases: TGTGCCAGCAGTGGTTCGGGGTCCTACGAGCAGTACTTC. Encoded protein: CASSGSGSYEQYF.

This clonotype was seen only once. J is TRBJ2-7 and V is TRBV12-3 or TRBV12-4; TRBD2 aligns across 8 bases. The J segment lost 0 bases and the V segment lost 4 bases, leaving 14 bases of the junction unmatched. This CDR3 is built from 18 residues. The CDR3 DNA sequence: TGTGCCAGCAGTTCCTCACTAGCGGAGTATGGTCCCTCCTACGAGCAGTACTTC. It yields the protein CASSSSLAEYGPSYEQYF.

V gene TRBV28 combines with J gene TRBJ2-1; weak D call: TRBD2 (5 bases). Germline loops: CDR1 MDHEN, CDR2 SYDVKM. The CDR3 spans 15 residues. Trimming removed 4 bases from V and 0 bases from J, with 10 bases in between. For the CDR3, the DNA is TGTGCCAGCAGTTCCCAGCGGAGCTCCTACAATGAGCAGTTCTTC. This codes for CASSSQRSSYNEQFF. The variable domain in full, completed from reference TRBV28 and TRBJ2-1, reads DVKVTQSSRYLVKRTGEKVFLECVQDMDHENMFWYRQDPGLGLRLIYFSYDVKMKEKGDIPEGYSVSREKKERFSLILESASTNQTSMYLCASSSQRSSYNEQFFGPGTRLTVL.

J is TRBJ2-7 and V is TRBV9, with D perhaps TRBD2 (6 bases). The V end was cut by 0 bases, the J end by 0 bases, with 10 bases between. The length of the CDR3 is 15 residues. CDR1 SGDLS and CDR2 YYNGEE come from the germline V gene. CDR3 coding DNA: TGTGCCAGCAGCGTAGACTCCGGGAGCTCCTACGAGCAGTACTTC. This sequence encodes CASSVDSGSSYEQYF.

This clonotype was seen a handful of times. The chain employs TRBV27 and TRBJ1-1, with unresolved D. The CDR3 contains 14 residues. CDR1 is MNHEY and CDR2 is SMNVEV in the germline V gene (reference sequence). The V and J ends lost 7 bases and 1 base respectively, with 13 bases between them. CDR3 protein: CASKFEGENTEAFF. For the CDR3, the DNA is TGTGCCAGCAAGTTCGAAGGTGAGAACACTGAAGCTTTCTTT.

The genes are TRBV7-2 and TRBJ2-7; D possibly uses TRBD1 or TRBD2 (5 bases each). The CDR3 contains 15 residues. Germline CDR1 SGHTA, CDR2 FQGNSA. V lost 5 bases to trimming and J lost 2 bases, with 16 bases between them. The CDR3 DNA reads as TGTGCCAGCAGCCTATCGGCGGGCAGGGCCTACGAGCAGTACTTC. Its translation: CASSLSAGRAYEQYF.

The sample holds a few counts of this clonotype. This sequence joins TRBV20-1 and TRBJ2-1, with D perhaps matching TRBD2 (5 bases). V dropped 5 bases and J dropped 6 bases, with 17 bases sitting between them. Germline V gene data show CDR1 as DFQATT and CDR2 as SNEGSKA (reference sequence). This CDR3 comprises 14 residues. CDR3 sequence (DNA): TGCAGTGCTGACGGGCGTGGAGGACCCAATGAGCAGTTCTTC. This gives the protein CSADGRGGPNEQFF.

The chain combines TRBV11-1 with TRBJ2-7, with 10 bases that match TRBD2. The CDR3 sequence is 19 residues long. CDR1 is SGHAT and CDR2 is FQDESV in the germline V gene (reference sequence). The J segment lost 2 bases and the V segment lost 4 bases, leaving 17 bases of the junction unmatched. The chain's CDR3 is CASSSGVAGGPTNPYEQYF. The CDR3 coding sequence is TGTGCCAGCAGCTCAGGGGTAGCGGGGGGACCAACCAATCCCTACGAGCAGTACTTC.

This clonotype was recorded a few times. The chain has TRBV14 and TRBJ2-1, with D unclear. V was pared by 4 bases and J by 9 bases, with 7 bases between. The CDR3 length is 11 residues. Germline loops: CDR1 SGHDN, CDR2 FVKESK. The CDR3 sequence: CASSRMGEQFF. In DNA, the CDR3 is TGTGCCAGCAGCCGGATGGGTGAGCAGTTCTTC.

In this sample, this clonotype turned up many times. V usage is TRBV5-1 and J usage is TRBJ2-1; TRBD2 agrees at 15 bases. Germline CDR1 reads SGHRS; CDR2 reads YFSETQ. Germline trimming cut 4 bases from V and 7 bases from J; bases unmatched to any gene: 3. The CDR3 is 15 residues long. The CDR3 is CASSGGLAGGNEQFF. As DNA, the CDR3 is TGCGCCAGCAGCGGCGGACTAGCGGGAGGGAATGAGCAGTTCTTC.

The J gene is TRBJ1-5, the V gene TRBV4-2; D possibly corresponds to TRBD1 (6 bases). CDR3 length equals 15 residues. Looked up from germline, CDR1 is LGHNA and CDR2 is YNFKEQ. Trimming pared 1 base from V and 3 bases from J, leaving 10 bases between. CDR3 bases: TGTGCCAGCAGCCAAGGTAGGGGGAACAATCAGCCCCAGCATTTT. Protein: CASSQGRGNNQPQHF.

V gene TRBV5-6 combines with J gene TRBJ2-7; TRBD1 matches at 7 bases. This CDR3 has 15 amino acids. Germline-derived CDR1 and CDR2 are SGHDT and YYEEEE. V lost 2 bases to trimming and J lost 3 bases; unmatched junction nucleotides: 8. The DNA for the CDR3 is TGTGCCAGCAGCTTCAAAACAGGGGTGGGCTACGAGCAGTACTTC. Translating it yields CASSFKTGVGYEQYF.

The chain uses TRBV29-1 and TRBJ1-2; tentative D call: TRBD1 (6 bases). The CDR3 is 12 residues long. The V gene's germline CDR1 is SQVTM and CDR2 ANQGSEA. Trimming left V 2 bases short and J 8 bases short, with 12 bases between. In DNA form, the CDR3 reads TGCAGCGTTGAAACGGGGGCGGAGGGCTACACCTTC. It codes for CSVETGAEGYTF.

This clonotype has more than one count but fewer than ten. The rearrangement links TRBV4-2 to TRBJ2-5, with TRBD2 matching 11 bases. The CDR3 contains 18 residues. Per the germline V gene, CDR1 is LGHNA and CDR2 is YNFKEQ. The junction had 13 bases not matched to a gene; V was cut back by 0 bases and J by 7 bases. The CDR3 reads CASSQDYGGTSGSGTQYF. CDR3 nucleotide sequence: TGTGCCAGCAGCCAAGATTATGGAGGGACTAGCGGTTCAGGGACCCAGTACTTC.